A selection of T cell receptor beta chains follows, all from one sample in a study of Ad26.COV2.S vaccination and SARS-CoV-2 variants. Clones were sequenced by immunoSEQ multiplex PCR, and TCRdb holds only the in-frame ones, with some missing. The table shows roughly 500,000 clones, with approximately 88% occurring only once. Sample: peripheral blood, taken in a trial of Ad26.COV2.S vaccine versus placebo. The source of these receptors is a person aged 18-60 years who received the Ad26.COV2.S COVID-19 vaccine or a placebo. The CDR3 runs from the conserved cysteine through the conserved F or W. The order of the fields is CDR3 protein, CDR3 DNA, J gene, D gene, clone size, V gene. The D gene is left open where the match is weak. Size is omitted from some rows. Given values are once, few, many or a class for expanded clones.

CDR3: CASSEPGGETQYF
DNA: TGTGCCAGCAGTGAACCCGGGGGGGAGACCCAGTACTTC
J: TRBJ2-5
D: TRBD2
size: NA
V: TRBV25-1

CDR3: CASSFGGSTDTQYF
DNA: TGTGCCAGCAGCTTTGGTGGAAGCACAGATACGCAGTATTTT
J: TRBJ2-3
D: NA
size: NA
V: TRBV11-3

CDR3: CASSLDRTYEQYF
DNA: TGTGCCAGTAGTTTGGACAGGACCTACGAGCAGTACTTC
J: TRBJ2-7
D: TRBD1
size: NA
V: TRBV19

CDR3: CASSQTIVPTMGAFF
DNA: TGCGCCAGCAGCCAAACGATCGTCCCTACCATGGGAGCTTTCTTT
J: TRBJ1-1
D: NA
size: NA
V: TRBV4-3

CDR3: CAISGGEKLFF
DNA: TGTGCCATCAGTGGGGGGGAAAAACTGTTTTTT
J: TRBJ1-4
D: NA
size: NA
V: TRBV10-3

CDR3: CASSQDYWSPLHF
DNA: TGCGCCAGCAGCCAAGATTATTGGTCACCCCTCCACTTT
J: TRBJ1-6
D: NA
size: NA
V: TRBV4-3

CDR3: CASSLERDRVYGYTF
DNA: TGTGCCAGCAGCTTGGAGAGGGACAGGGTTTATGGCTACACCTTC
J: TRBJ1-2
D: TRBD1
size: NA
V: TRBV5-6

CDR3: CASSPPRGNYGYTF
DNA: TGTGCCAGCAGCCCCCCCCGGGGTAACTATGGCTACACCTTC
J: TRBJ1-2
D: NA
size: few
V: TRBV6-6

CDR3: CASSTIPQGAGTEAFF
DNA: TGTGCCAGTAGCACGATCCCACAGGGGGCAGGCACTGAAGCTTTCTTT
J: TRBJ1-1
D: TRBD1
size: NA
V: TRBV19

CDR3: CASSLASFSGANVLTF
DNA: TGTGCCAGCAGCTTGGCCAGTTTCTCTGGGGCCAACGTCCTGACTTTC
J: TRBJ2-6
D: NA
size: NA
V: TRBV5-4

CDR3: CSVAQVNTEAFF
DNA: TGCAGCGTTGCACAGGTTAACACTGAAGCTTTCTTT
J: TRBJ1-1
D: NA
size: NA
V: TRBV29-1

CDR3: CASSALSAAGELFF
DNA: TGTGCCAGCAGTGCTCTTTCAGCAGCCGGGGAGCTGTTTTTT
J: TRBJ2-2
D: NA
size: NA
V: TRBV2

CDR3: CASSSRQKTLYGYTF
DNA: TGTGCCAGCAGCTCGAGACAGAAAACCCTCTATGGCTACACCTTC
J: TRBJ1-2
D: NA
size: NA
V: TRBV7-2

CDR3: CASSQVIFRGLDQPQHF
DNA: TGCGCCAGCAGCCAAGTGATCTTTCGGGGGCTAGATCAGCCCCAGCATTTT
J: TRBJ1-5
D: NA
size: NA
V: TRBV4-3

CDR3: CASSATGVLAGYTF
DNA: TGTGCCAGCAGCGCCACAGGCGTGCTAGCGGGCTACACCTTC
J: TRBJ1-2
D: NA
size: NA
V: TRBV9

CDR3: CASSLETGELFF
DNA: TGTGCCAGCAGCTTAGAGACCGGGGAGCTGTTTTTT
J: TRBJ2-2
D: NA
size: NA
V: TRBV7-9

CDR3: CSAGTNNEQFF
DNA: TGCAGCGCCGGGACCAACAATGAGCAGTTCTTC
J: TRBJ2-1
D: NA
size: NA
V: TRBV29-1

CDR3: CASSLRPGQPSSGANVLTF
DNA: TGTGCCAGCAGCTTGCGACCGGGACAGCCCAGCTCTGGGGCCAACGTCCTGACTTTC
J: TRBJ2-6
D: TRBD1
size: NA
V: TRBV9

CDR3: CASSYVTSLGELFF
DNA: TGTGCCAGCAGTTACGTAACTAGCCTCGGGGAGCTGTTTTTT
J: TRBJ2-2
D: NA
size: NA
V: TRBV6-2/TRBV6-3

CDR3: CASSTRSGKETQYF
DNA: TGTGCCAGCAGCACCCGCAGCGGGAAAGAGACCCAGTACTTC
J: TRBJ2-5
D: TRBD2
size: NA
V: TRBV11-2

CDR3: CASSGQVSYEQYF
DNA: TGTGCCAGCAGTGGACAGGTCTCCTACGAGCAGTACTTC
J: TRBJ2-7
D: TRBD1
size: NA
V: TRBV28

CDR3: CASSREPNQPQHF
DNA: TGTGCCAGCAGCCGTGAACCCAATCAGCCCCAGCATTTT
J: TRBJ1-5
D: NA
size: NA
V: TRBV7-3

CDR3: CASRLGSSSGNYGYTF
DNA: TGTGCCAGCAGGTTGGGCTCAAGCAGCGGAAACTATGGCTACACCTTC
J: TRBJ1-2
D: NA
size: NA
V: TRBV3-1/TRBV3-2

CDR3: CASSMGQTHSPLHF
DNA: TGCGCCAGCAGCATGGGACAGACCCATTCACCCCTCCACTTT
J: TRBJ1-6
D: TRBD1
size: NA
V: TRBV5-1

CDR3: CASSFNSGSNSPLHF
DNA: TGTGCCAGCAGCTTTAATTCAGGGTCTAATTCACCCCTCCACTTT
J: TRBJ1-6
D: NA
size: NA
V: TRBV7-8

CDR3: CASSLDRTNTGELFF
DNA: TGTGCCAGCAGCTTGGACCGCACGAACACCGGGGAGCTGTTTTTT
J: TRBJ2-2
D: NA
size: few
V: TRBV5-4

CDR3: CATSGERSYNEQFF
DNA: TGTGCCACCAGTGGTGAGCGTTCCTACAATGAGCAGTTCTTC
J: TRBJ2-1
D: NA
size: NA
V: TRBV24-1

CDR3: CASSLIGQGHEQYF
DNA: TGTGCCAGCAGTTTAATAGGGCAAGGGCACGAGCAGTACTTC
J: TRBJ2-7
D: NA
size: NA
V: TRBV7-9

CDR3: CAMATSGGTEAFF
DNA: TGTGCCATGGCGACCAGCGGGGGCACTGAAGCTTTCTTT
J: TRBJ1-1
D: NA
size: NA
V: TRBV19

CDR3: CASSFGQGTYEQYF
DNA: TGTGCCAGTAGTTTCGGACAGGGGACCTACGAGCAGTACTTC
J: TRBJ2-7
D: TRBD1
size: NA
V: TRBV19

CDR3: CASSVGGSSYNEQFF
DNA: TGTGCCAGCAGCGTAGGAGGGAGCTCCTACAATGAGCAGTTCTTC
J: TRBJ2-1
D: NA
size: few
V: TRBV7-2

CDR3: CTSSQEWQNYGYTF
DNA: TGCACCAGCAGCCAAGAGTGGCAGAACTATGGCTACACCTTC
J: TRBJ1-2
D: NA
size: NA
V: TRBV1

CDR3: CASSQRREVPYEQYF
DNA: TGCGCCAGCAGCCAAAGACGGGAGGTACCCTACGAGCAGTACTTC
J: TRBJ2-7
D: TRBD2
size: NA
V: TRBV4-3

CDR3: CASSLTASGRLGNEQFF
DNA: TGTGCCAGCAGCTTAACGGCCAGCGGGAGACTCGGCAATGAGCAGTTCTTC
J: TRBJ2-1
D: TRBD2
size: NA
V: TRBV7-3

CDR3: CATGQLNTEAFF
DNA: TGTGCCACAGGACAGCTGAACACTGAAGCTTTCTTT
J: TRBJ1-1
D: NA
size: NA
V: TRBV2

CDR3: CASSSGTGLEQYF
DNA: TGTGCCAGCAGCTCCGGGACGGGCCTGGAGCAGTACTTC
J: TRBJ2-7
D: NA
size: once
V: TRBV7-7

CDR3: CASRPDRSPDYEQYF
DNA: TGTGCCAGCAGGCCGGACAGATCACCTGACTACGAGCAGTACTTC
J: TRBJ2-7
D: NA
size: NA
V: TRBV6-5

CDR3: CASGAGSSYNEQFF
DNA: TGTGCCAGCGGGGCGGGTTCCTCCTACAATGAGCAGTTCTTC
J: TRBJ2-1
D: NA
size: NA
V: TRBV6-5

CDR3: CASRSGGTAADYYEQYF
DNA: TGTGCCAGCAGGAGCGGGGGCACAGCGGCAGATTACTACGAGCAGTACTTC
J: TRBJ2-7
D: TRBD2
size: NA
V: TRBV28

CDR3: CASSLRYRVQETQYF
DNA: TGTGCCAGCAGCTTAAGGTACCGGGTCCAAGAGACCCAGTACTTC
J: TRBJ2-5
D: NA
size: NA
V: TRBV7-6

CDR3: CASSPGRGLAEAFF
DNA: TGTGCCAGCAGTCCAGGTCGGGGGCTGGCTGAAGCTTTCTTT
J: TRBJ1-1
D: NA
size: NA
V: TRBV6-2/TRBV6-3

CDR3: CASRRTGYKEQYF
DNA: TGTGCCAGCAGAAGGACAGGGTATAAGGAGCAGTACTTC
J: TRBJ2-7
D: TRBD1
size: NA
V: TRBV28

CDR3: CASSLDFDHMNTEAFF
DNA: TGTGCCAGCAGCTTAGATTTTGACCACATGAACACTGAAGCTTTCTTT
J: TRBJ1-1
D: NA
size: NA
V: TRBV11-2

CDR3: CASSPSGQYTQYF
DNA: TGTGCCAGCAGCCCCTCGGGACAGTATACGCAGTATTTT
J: TRBJ2-3
D: TRBD1
size: NA
V: TRBV3-1/TRBV3-2

CDR3: CSAVSGGFNEQFF
DNA: TGCAGCGCCGTTAGTGGAGGGTTCAATGAGCAGTTCTTC
J: TRBJ2-1
D: NA
size: NA
V: TRBV29-1

CDR3: CASSSGVRGDADTQYF
DNA: TGTGCCAGCAGCTCCGGGGTGCGTGGGGATGCAGATACGCAGTATTTT
J: TRBJ2-3
D: NA
size: NA
V: TRBV7-3

CDR3: CASSERAAYGYTF
DNA: TGTGCCAGCAGTGAGAGGGCAGCCTATGGCTACACCTTC
J: TRBJ1-2
D: NA
size: NA
V: TRBV2

CDR3: CASSFPAGTGYSSPLHF
DNA: TGTGCCAGCAGTTTCCCAGCGGGGACAGGGTATAGTTCACCCCTCCACTTT
J: TRBJ1-6
D: TRBD1
size: few
V: TRBV27

CDR3: CASSPGLVGELFF
DNA: TGTGCCAGCAGTCCAGGGTTGGTCGGGGAGCTGTTTTTT
J: TRBJ2-2
D: NA
size: NA
V: TRBV12-3/TRBV12-4

CDR3: CASSPGPAGSYEQYF
DNA: TGTGCCAGCAGCCCAGGGCCGGCGGGTTCCTACGAGCAGTACTTC
J: TRBJ2-7
D: NA
size: NA
V: TRBV7-9

CDR3: CASSVEGQGTHLNTEAFF
DNA: TGTGCCAGCAGCGTAGAGGGACAGGGCACCCACTTAAACACTGAAGCTTTCTTT
J: TRBJ1-1
D: TRBD1
size: NA
V: TRBV9

CDR3: CASSSSHPGQFF
DNA: TGTGCCAGCAGCTCTTCGCACCCGGGGCAGTTCTTC
J: TRBJ2-1
D: NA
size: NA
V: TRBV7-2

CDR3: CASSLGDSSSPLHF
DNA: TGTGCCAGCAGCTTGGGGGACAGCTCTTCACCCCTCCACTTT
J: TRBJ1-6
D: TRBD1
size: NA
V: TRBV11-2

CDR3: CASRLDPFAQYF
DNA: TGTGCCAGCAGACTCGACCCCTTCGCCCAGTACTTC
J: TRBJ2-5
D: NA
size: NA
V: TRBV6-5

CDR3: CASSLQPTGTGGNEQFF
DNA: TGCGCCAGCAGCCTACAACCAACCGGGACAGGGGGCAATGAGCAGTTCTTC
J: TRBJ2-1
D: TRBD1
size: NA
V: TRBV5-1

CDR3: CASSQTGPNTEAFF
DNA: TGTGCCAGCAGCCAGACAGGGCCGAACACTGAAGCTTTCTTT
J: TRBJ1-1
D: TRBD1
size: NA
V: TRBV7-6

CDR3: CASSSGLAGINEQFF
DNA: TGCGCCAGCAGTTCGGGACTAGCGGGAATCAATGAGCAGTTCTTC
J: TRBJ2-1
D: TRBD2
size: once
V: TRBV4-1